These 21 T cell receptor beta chains were sequenced from one sample in a study of T cell clones after liver transplantation. Assay: immunoSEQ multiplex PCR; the TCRdb copy retains only in-frame clones and omits some. The sample consists of roughly 56,000 clones, 55% to 75% of them appearing once. The sample here was CD4+ T cells from blood, taken approximately 54 months after liver transplant. The receptors were gathered from a human patient who received a liver transplant. Some T cells could come from the graft donor.

This clone was picked up a small number of times. A junction end diverges from the germline sequence, so it may reflect a read error. The rearrangement uses TRBV6-5 and TRBJ2-7; D might be TRBD1 (5 bases). Per germline, CDR1 MNHEY and CDR2 SVGAGI. The CDR3 is 13 amino acids. The CDR3 nucleotides read TGTGCCAGCAGTTACAGGACAAGCCGAGAGCGGTACTTC. Amino acids: CASSYRTSRERYF.

This clone has more than one count but fewer than ten. The chain has TRBV10-3 and TRBJ2-3; D gene uncertain. CDR1 and CDR2 (germline): ENHRY, SYGVKD. The CDR3 extends over 12 amino acids. With 10 bases removed from V and 1 base from J, the gap between germline ends came to 9 bases. The CDR3 reads CATTGGTDTQYF. CDR3 sequence (DNA): TGTGCCACCACCGGAGGCACAGATACGCAGTATTTT.

The chain recombines TRBV7-3 with TRBJ1-6, with a tentative D call TRBD1 (5 bases). CDR3 length equals 13 residues. V lost 8 bases, J lost 4 bases, and 9 bases lay in between. Germline loops: CDR1 SGHTA, CDR2 FQGTGA. This chain's CDR3 is CASSTDYNSPLHF. The CDR3 DNA is TGTGCCAGCTCGACAGATTATAATTCACCCCTCCACTTT.

This rearrangement joins TRBV19 to TRBJ2-2; a weak D match, TRBD1 (6 bases). The CDR3 is 14 residues long. Germline values: CDR1 LNHDA, CDR2 SQIVND (reference sequence). Trimming stripped 5 bases from V and 4 bases from J, with 11 bases between. CDR3 in amino acids: CASSSTGRTGELFF. In DNA, the CDR3 is TGTGCCAGTAGTTCTACAGGGCGCACCGGGGAGCTGTTTTTT.

V and J are TRBV15 and TRBJ1-1; D is ambiguous. The CDR3 contains 13 residues. The germline CDR1 and CDR2 sequences are LNHNV and YYDKDF (reference sequence). V dropped 0 bases and J dropped 8 bases, with 10 bases sitting between them. The CDR3 sequence: CATSRELTVEAFF. The CDR3 DNA reads TGTGCCACCAGCAGAGAATTGACGGTAGAAGCTTTCTTT.

The rearrangement uses TRBV10-1 and TRBJ2-1; tentatively, D is TRBD2 (7 bases). Germline loops: CDR1 WNHNN, CDR2 SYGVQD (reference sequence). This CDR3 spans 14 amino acids. V was trimmed by 4 bases and J by 7 bases, leaving 14 bases between them. For the CDR3, the DNA is TGCGCCAGCAGTGTCGGGGGGCTGGTAAATGAGCAGTTCTTC. It is translated as CASSVGGLVNEQFF.

V is TRBV30 and J is TRBJ1-4; D call uncertain. Trimming stripped 0 bases from V and 10 bases from J, with 12 bases between. The length of the CDR3 is 13 residues. Germline V gene sequence: CDR1 GTSNPN, CDR2 SVGIG (reference sequence). In nucleotides, the CDR3 is TGTGCCTGGAGTGTTCCCGGAAGGGTAAAACTGTTTTTT. This encodes CAWSVPGRVKLFF.

The rearrangement joins TRBV5-1 to TRBJ2-3; 12 bases match TRBD2. V was clipped by 1 base and J by 5 bases; unmatched bases: 5. The CDR3 runs to 16 residues. CDR1 is SGHRS and CDR2 is YFSETQ in the germline V gene. The CDR3 DNA reads TGCGCCAGCAGCTTGCTAGCGGGGGGGCAGGGAGATACGCAGTATTTT. This gives the protein CASSLLAGGQGDTQYF.

This chain joins TRBV28 and TRBJ1-5; possible D gene TRBD1, 6 bases. V was trimmed by 10 bases and J by 2 bases, leaving 21 bases between them. In germline, CDR1 is MDHEN, CDR2 SYDVKM. The CDR3 extends over 16 amino acids. The CDR3 DNA is TGTGCCACCTCTTCCGGGACACCCAGAGGCAATCAGCCCCAGCATTTT. Translation gives CATSSGTPRGNQPQHF.

The rearrangement joins TRBV5-4 to TRBJ2-7; perhaps TRBD2 as D (5 bases). This CDR3 region has 12 residues. CDR1 SGHNT and CDR2 YYREEE come from the germline V gene (reference sequence). V shed 4 bases and J shed 7 bases, with 12 bases lying between them. The CDR3 bases are TGTGCCAGCAGCCGGCCCTCGGGAGAGCAGTACTTC. Residues: CASSRPSGEQYF.

J is TRBJ1-1 and V is TRBV29-1, with unresolved D. The CDR3 totals 11 residues. Germline-derived CDR1 and CDR2 are SQVTM and ANQGSEA. The ends were cut back, 4 bases at V and 4 bases at J, with 7 bases in the middle. CDR3 amino acids: CSVGERTEAFF. CDR3 nucleotide sequence: TGCAGCGTTGGTGAACGCACTGAAGCTTTCTTT.

The chain combines TRBV4-2 with TRBJ1-1, with D uncertain. CDR3 length equals 14 residues. V was trimmed by 0 bases and J by 1 base, leaving 6 bases between them. The germline CDR1 and CDR2 sequences are LGHNA and YNFKEQ. The CDR3 coding sequence is TGTGCCAGCAGCCAAGAGTACAAGAACACTGAAGCTTTCTTT. Translation: CASSQEYKNTEAFF.

This clone occurred many times. This chain connects TRBV7-3 to TRBJ2-7, with D possibly TRBD1 on 6 matching bases. CDR1 is SGHTA and CDR2 is FQGTGA in the germline V gene. Trimming removed 1 base at V and 6 bases at J, with 10 bases between. This CDR3 has 13 amino acids. CDR3 DNA: TGTGCCAGCAGCTTAAGGCAGGGGCGCGAGCAGTACTTC. Protein: CASSLRQGREQYF.

The J gene is TRBJ1-1, the V gene TRBV14; weak D call: TRBD1 (6 bases). The CDR3 spans 13 residues. CDR1 and CDR2 from the germline V gene are SGHDN and FVKESK. Trimming took off 1 base at V and 8 bases at J, with 11 bases between the two ends. This CDR3 reads CASSQVGGAEAFF. For the CDR3, the DNA is TGTGCCAGCAGCCAAGTTGGGGGGGCAGAAGCTTTCTTT.

Ten or more counts support this clone. The chain couples TRBV19 to TRBJ1-1; TRBD1 matches at 7 bases. This CDR3 spans 13 amino acids. Germline V gene data show CDR1 as LNHDA and CDR2 as SQIVND (reference sequence). J was trimmed by 1 base and V by 7 bases; bases with no gene match: 3. CDR3 loop: CASNGQANTEAFF. In nucleotides, the CDR3 is TGTGCCAGTAACGGACAGGCGAACACTGAAGCTTTCTTT.

The J gene is TRBJ1-3, the V gene TRBV2; possibly TRBD1 for D (5 bases). Germline CDR1 SNHLY, CDR2 FYNNEI. Trimming left V 10 bases short and J 4 bases short, with 20 bases between. The CDR3 covers 15 residues. The DNA of the CDR3 is TGTGCCATCCCACCGGGACCCAGAGAGGGAAACACCATATATTTT. It yields the protein CAIPPGPREGNTIYF.

The V gene is TRBV9, the J gene TRBJ1-2; 7 bases are a match to TRBD1. V lost 4 bases to trimming and J lost 4 bases; unmatched junction nucleotides: 4. CDR1 and CDR2 from the germline V gene are SGDLS and YYNGEE. This CDR3 is 13 amino acids long. The CDR3 bases are TGTGCCAGCAGCACTGGGACAGCCTATGGCTACACCTTC. Its protein is CASSTGTAYGYTF.

The CDR3: CASSFPGPTAGTQYF. CDR3 coding DNA: TGTGCCAGCAGCTTCCCGGGCCCAACTGCGGGGACGCAGTATTTT. This chain uses TRBV5-5 with TRBJ2-3; a weak D match, TRBD2 (6 bases). V lost 2 bases, J lost 9 bases, and 19 bases lay in between. The CDR3 is 15 amino acids. CDR1 is SGHKS and CDR2 is YYEKEE in the germline V gene (reference sequence).

Written as DNA, the CDR3 is TGTGCCACCAGCAGAACCCAGGCGTATAATGAAAAACTGTTTTTT. It is translated as CATSRTQAYNEKLFF. This chain connects TRBV15 to TRBJ1-4; no firm D call. Germline V gene lookup returns CDR1 LNHNV and CDR2 YYDKDF (reference sequence). V was pared by 2 bases and J by 4 bases, with 11 bases between. The CDR3 extends over 15 amino acids. Variable domain in full (rest from reference TRBV15 and TRBJ1-4): DAMVIQNPRYQVTQFGKPVTLSCSQTLNHNVMYWYQQKSSQAPKLLFHYYDKDFNNEADTPDNFQSRRPNTSFCFLDIRSPGLGDTAMYLCATSRTQAYNEKLFFGSGTQLSVL.

The chain links TRBV6-5 to TRBJ1-1, with 11 bases lining up with TRBD1. Germline V gene lookup returns CDR1 MNHEY and CDR2 SVGAGI. The CDR3 sequence is 15 residues long. Trimming took 11 bases from V and 0 from J; bases not matched to a gene: 8. Here the CDR3 reads CAAQRDRGMNTEAFF. The CDR3 coding sequence is TGTGCCGCCCAAAGGGACAGGGGGATGAACACTGAAGCTTTCTTT.

The genes are TRBV6-6 and TRBJ1-3; D unresolved. Germline CDR1 and CDR2: MNHNY and SVGAGI (reference sequence). The ends were cut back, 6 bases at V and 3 bases at J, with 12 bases in the middle. There are 14 residues in the CDR3. The CDR3: CASSPPEGGNTIYF. CDR3 DNA sequence: TGTGCCAGCAGCCCCCCGGAGGGTGGAAACACCATATATTTT.